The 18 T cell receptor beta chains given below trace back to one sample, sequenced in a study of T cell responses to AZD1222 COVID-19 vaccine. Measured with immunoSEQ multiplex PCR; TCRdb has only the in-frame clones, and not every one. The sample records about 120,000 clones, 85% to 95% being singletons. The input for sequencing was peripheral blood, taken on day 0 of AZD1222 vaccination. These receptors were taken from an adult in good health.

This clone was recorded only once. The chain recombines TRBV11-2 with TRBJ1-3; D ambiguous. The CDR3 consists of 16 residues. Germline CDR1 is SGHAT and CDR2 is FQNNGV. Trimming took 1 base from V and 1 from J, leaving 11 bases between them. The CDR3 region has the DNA TGTGCCAGCAGCTTAGGAATCAAAGGTTCTGGAAACACCATATATTTT. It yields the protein CASSLGIKGSGNTIYF.

CDR3 coding DNA: TGTGCCAGCAGCCAAGATAGATATCAGCCCCAGCATTTT. This sequence encodes CASSQDRYQPQHF. V usage is TRBV3-1 (or the pseudogene TRBV3-2) and J usage is TRBJ1-5; no definite D call. Between the trimmed V and J ends, which lost 0 bases and 5 bases, there was a span of 5 bases. The CDR3 sequence is 13 residues long. Looked up from germline, CDR1 is LGHDT and CDR2 is YNNKEL (reference sequence).

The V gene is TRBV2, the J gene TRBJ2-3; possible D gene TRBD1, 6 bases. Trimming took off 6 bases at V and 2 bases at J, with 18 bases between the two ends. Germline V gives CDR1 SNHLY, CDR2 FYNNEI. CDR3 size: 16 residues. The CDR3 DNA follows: TGTGCCAGCAGGTTCGGACCGAGGGGGACCACAGATACGCAGTATTTT. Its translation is CASRFGPRGTTDTQYF.

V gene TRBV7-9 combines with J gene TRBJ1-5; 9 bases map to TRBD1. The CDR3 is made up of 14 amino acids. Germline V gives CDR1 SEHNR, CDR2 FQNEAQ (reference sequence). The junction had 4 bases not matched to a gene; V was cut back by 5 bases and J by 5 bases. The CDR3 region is CASSRTGAHQPQHF. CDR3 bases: TGTGCCAGCAGCCGGACAGGGGCTCATCAGCCCCAGCATTTT. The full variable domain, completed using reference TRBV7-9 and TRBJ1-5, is DTGVSQNPRHKITKRGQNVTFRCDPISEHNRLYWYRQTLGQGPEFLTYFQNEAQLEKSRLLSDRFSAERPKGSFSTLEIQRTEQGDSAMYLCASSRTGAHQPQHFGDGTRLSIL.

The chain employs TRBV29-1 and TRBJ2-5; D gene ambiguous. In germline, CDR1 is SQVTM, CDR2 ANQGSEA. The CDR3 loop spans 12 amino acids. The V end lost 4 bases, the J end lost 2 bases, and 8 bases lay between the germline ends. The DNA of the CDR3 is TGCAGCGTTGGATCGGTACAAGAGACCCAGTACTTC. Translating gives CSVGSVQETQYF.

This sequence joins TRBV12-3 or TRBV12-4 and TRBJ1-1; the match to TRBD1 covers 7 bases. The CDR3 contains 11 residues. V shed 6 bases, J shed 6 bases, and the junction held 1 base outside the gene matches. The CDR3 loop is CASRDRSEAFF. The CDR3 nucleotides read TGTGCCAGCAGGGACAGGTCTGAAGCTTTCTTT.

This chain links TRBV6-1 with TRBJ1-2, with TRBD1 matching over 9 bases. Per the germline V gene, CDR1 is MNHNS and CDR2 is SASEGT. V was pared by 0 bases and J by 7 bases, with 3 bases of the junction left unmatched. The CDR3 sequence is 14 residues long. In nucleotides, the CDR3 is TGTGCCAGCAGTGAAGCGGGGGACAGGGTTGGCTACACCTTC. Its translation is CASSEAGDRVGYTF.

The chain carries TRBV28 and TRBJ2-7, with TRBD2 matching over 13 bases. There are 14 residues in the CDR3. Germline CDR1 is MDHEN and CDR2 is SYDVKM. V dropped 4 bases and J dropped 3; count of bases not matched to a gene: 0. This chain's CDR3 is CASSWTSGGYEQYF. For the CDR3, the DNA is TGTGCCAGCAGTTGGACTAGCGGGGGCTACGAGCAGTACTTC.

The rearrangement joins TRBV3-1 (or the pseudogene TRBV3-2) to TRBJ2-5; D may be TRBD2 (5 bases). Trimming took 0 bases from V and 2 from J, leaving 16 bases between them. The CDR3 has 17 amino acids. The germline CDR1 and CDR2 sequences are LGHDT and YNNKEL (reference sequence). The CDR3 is CASSQESPLAEQETQYF. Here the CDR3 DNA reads TGTGCCAGCAGCCAAGAATCACCCCTAGCCGAACAAGAGACCCAGTACTTC.

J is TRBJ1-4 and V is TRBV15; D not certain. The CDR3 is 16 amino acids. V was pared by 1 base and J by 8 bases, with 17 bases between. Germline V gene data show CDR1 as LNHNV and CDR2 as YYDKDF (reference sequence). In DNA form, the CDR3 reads TGTGCCACCAGCAGAGTTGAGGACTACAGCCTCGAAAAACTGTTTTTT. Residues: CATSRVEDYSLEKLFF. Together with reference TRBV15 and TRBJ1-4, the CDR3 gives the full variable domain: DAMVIQNPRYQVTQFGKPVTLSCSQTLNHNVMYWYQQKSSQAPKLLFHYYDKDFNNEADTPDNFQSRRPNTSFCFLDIRSPGLGDTAMYLCATSRVEDYSLEKLFFGSGTQLSVL.

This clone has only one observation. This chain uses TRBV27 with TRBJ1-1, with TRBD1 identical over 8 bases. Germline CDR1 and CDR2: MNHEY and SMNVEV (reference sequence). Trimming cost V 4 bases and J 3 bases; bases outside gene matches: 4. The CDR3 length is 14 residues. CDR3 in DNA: TGTGCCAGCAGTTCCCAGGGGGCGGACACTGAAGCTTTCTTT. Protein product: CASSSQGADTEAFF.

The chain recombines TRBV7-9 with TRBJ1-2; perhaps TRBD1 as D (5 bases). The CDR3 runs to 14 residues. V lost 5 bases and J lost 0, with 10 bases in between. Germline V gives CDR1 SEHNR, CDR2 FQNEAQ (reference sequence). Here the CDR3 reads CASSQTGTNYGYTF. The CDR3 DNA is TGTGCCAGCAGCCAAACAGGCACTAACTATGGCTACACCTTC.

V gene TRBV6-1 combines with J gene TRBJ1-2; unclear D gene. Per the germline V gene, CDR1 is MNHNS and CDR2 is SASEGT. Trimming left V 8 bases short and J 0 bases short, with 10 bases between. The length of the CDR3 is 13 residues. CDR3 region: CASQGIPNYGYTF. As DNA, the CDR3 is TGTGCCAGCCAAGGGATCCCTAACTATGGCTACACCTTC.

The CDR3 nucleotides read TGCAGTGGGGCCTACAATGAGCAGTTCTTC. This translates into CSGAYNEQFF. The chain joins TRBV20-1 to TRBJ2-1; D unresolved. The germline gives CDR1 DFQATT, CDR2 SNEGSKA (reference sequence). This CDR3 spans 10 amino acids. The V gene lost 7 bases and the J gene lost 2 bases, with 3 bases spanning the gap.

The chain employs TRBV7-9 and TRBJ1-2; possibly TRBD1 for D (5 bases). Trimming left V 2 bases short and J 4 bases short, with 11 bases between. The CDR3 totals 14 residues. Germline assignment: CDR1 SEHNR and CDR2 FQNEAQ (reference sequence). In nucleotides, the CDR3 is TGTGCCAGCAGCTTAACCGGGGCCTCCTATGGCTACACCTTC. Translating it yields CASSLTGASYGYTF.

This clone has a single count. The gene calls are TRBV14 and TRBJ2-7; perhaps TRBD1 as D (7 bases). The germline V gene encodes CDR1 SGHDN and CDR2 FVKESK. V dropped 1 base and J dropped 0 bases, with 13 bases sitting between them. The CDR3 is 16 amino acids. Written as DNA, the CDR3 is TGTGCCAGCAGCCAAGTTGGAGGGGGCCTCTCCTACGAGCAGTACTTC. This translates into CASSQVGGGLSYEQYF.

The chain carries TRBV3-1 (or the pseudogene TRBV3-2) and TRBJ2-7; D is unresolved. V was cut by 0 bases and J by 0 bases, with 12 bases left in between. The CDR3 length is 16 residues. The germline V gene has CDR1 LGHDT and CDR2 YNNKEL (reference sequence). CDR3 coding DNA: TGTGCCAGCAGCCAAGACAAATCTTCTGACTCCTACGAGCAGTACTTC. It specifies CASSQDKSSDSYEQYF.

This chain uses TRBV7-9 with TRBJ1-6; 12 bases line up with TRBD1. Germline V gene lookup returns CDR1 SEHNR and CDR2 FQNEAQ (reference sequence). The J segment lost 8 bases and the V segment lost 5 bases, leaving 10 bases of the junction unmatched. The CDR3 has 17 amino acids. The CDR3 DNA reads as TGTGCCAGCAGCCAAGGGCAGGGACAGGGGGCCGATTCACCCCTCCACTTT. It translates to CASSQGQGQGADSPLHF.